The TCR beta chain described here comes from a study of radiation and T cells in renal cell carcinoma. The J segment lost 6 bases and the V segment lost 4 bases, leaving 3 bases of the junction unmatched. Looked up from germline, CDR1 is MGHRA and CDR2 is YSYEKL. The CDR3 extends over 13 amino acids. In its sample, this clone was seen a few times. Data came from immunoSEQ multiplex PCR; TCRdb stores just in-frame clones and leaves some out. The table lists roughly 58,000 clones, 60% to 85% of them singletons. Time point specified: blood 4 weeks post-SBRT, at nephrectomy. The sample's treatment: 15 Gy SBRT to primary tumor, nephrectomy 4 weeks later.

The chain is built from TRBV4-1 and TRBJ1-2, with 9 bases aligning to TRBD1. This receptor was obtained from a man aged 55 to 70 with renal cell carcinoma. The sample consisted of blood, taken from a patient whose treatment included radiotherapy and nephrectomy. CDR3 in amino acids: CASSPGQGDGYTF. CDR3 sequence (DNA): TGCGCCAGCAGCCCGGGACAGGGCGATGGCTACACCTTC.